This TCR beta chain was profiled in a study of T cell clonality in common variable immunodeficiency. Germline V gene sequence: CDR1 SGHTA, CDR2 FQGNSA. V lost 0 bases to trimming and J lost 2 bases; unmatched junction nucleotides: 5. The CDR3 sequence is 16 residues long. Study-level findings and limits: Reportedly, TCR beta sequences from common variable immunodeficiency showed fewer deletions and N-nucleotide insertions. CVID subjects shared fewer TCRbeta clones than healthy controls did. Compared with healthy controls, CVID subjects showed increased TCRbeta clonality, mostly in about a third. Links between repertoire features and CVID complications were heterogeneity-limited.

Sequencing was performed with immunoSEQ multiplex PCR; in TCRdb, only in-frame clones are kept and a portion is missing. Reported are some 50,000 clones, none seen only once; the ten largest carry about 1.7%. This clone was seen many times. The antigen is unknown. The CDR3 end is not reached by the read, which stops 3 residues before it; the germline J gene fills it in. Sequenced material: peripheral blood mononuclear cells. This clonotype originated in a person aged 18 to 70 in good health. The chain combines TRBV7-2 with TRBJ2-7, with TRBD1 matching over 9 bases. CDR3 protein: CASSLATTGGTYEQYF. The part of the CDR3 DNA that was read is TGTGCCAGCAGCTTAGCCACGACAGGGGGGACCTACGAG.